This TCR beta chain stems from a study of shared clonotypes between healthy human individuals. Study-wide context: The cohort comprised a couple of women and three men. Their ages spanned 18 to 49 years.

Only CD45RO-negative cells positively selected for CCR7 counted as naive CD8 cells, so terminally differentiated effector memory CD45RA+ cells were excluded. Only Caucasian adults living in Nashville, Tennessee made up the donor group. Germline V lookup: CDR1 WNHNN, CDR2 SYGVQD (reference sequence). This CDR3 spans 11 amino acids. The ends were cut back, 10 bases at V and 3 bases at J, with 10 bases in the middle. Broader study findings: Unshared clonotypes carried lower generation probabilities than those common to all four donors. Collection of samples was limited to blood; tissue repertoires likely differ.

This clone was seen a few times. Its antigen is currently unknown. Assay used: immunoSEQ multiplex PCR; TCRdb lists only in-frame clones, some missing. This table has a few hundred thousand clones, around 95% appearing once. The sample taken for sequencing was naive CD8+ T cells sorted from blood. This rearrangement joins TRBV10-1 to TRBJ2-7, with TRBD2 as a possible D gene (5 bases). This sequence originates from a woman in her twenties or thirties in good health. DNA for the CDR3: TGCGCCACCCCAGGACTCTACGAGCAGTACTTC. Protein sequence: CATPGLYEQYF.